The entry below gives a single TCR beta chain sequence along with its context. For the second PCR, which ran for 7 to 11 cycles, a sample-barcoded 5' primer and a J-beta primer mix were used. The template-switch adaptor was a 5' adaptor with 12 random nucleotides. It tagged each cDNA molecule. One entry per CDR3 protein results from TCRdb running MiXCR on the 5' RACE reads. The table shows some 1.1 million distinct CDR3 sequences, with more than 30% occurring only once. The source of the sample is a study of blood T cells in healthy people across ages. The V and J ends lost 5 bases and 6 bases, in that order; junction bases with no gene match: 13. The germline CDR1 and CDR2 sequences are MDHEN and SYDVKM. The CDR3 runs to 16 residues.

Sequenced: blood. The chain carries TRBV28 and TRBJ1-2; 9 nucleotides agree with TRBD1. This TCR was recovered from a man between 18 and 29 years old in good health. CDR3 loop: CASSGYRTGAGDGYTF. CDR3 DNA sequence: TGTGCCAGCAGTGGATACAGGACAGGGGCGGGAGATGGCTACACCTTC.